Shown below are 18 T cell receptor beta chains from a single sample sequenced in a study of cytomegalovirus exposure and HLA in healthy donors. Primers: 60 Vbeta forward and 13 Jbeta reverse. Generated by immunoSEQ multiplex PCR, the TCRdb table keeps only in-frame clones and is missing some. The sample data list around 130,000 clones. The sequenced sample was PBMCs. The receptors originated from a woman in her sixties in good health and CMV-seronegative.

The genes are TRBV6-6 and TRBJ2-7, with 8 bases that match TRBD2. The CDR3 extends over 13 amino acids. V lost 8 bases to trimming and J lost 2 bases; unmatched junction nucleotides: 5. Germline CDR1 is MNHNY and CDR2 is SVGAGI (reference sequence). The CDR3 spells CASCGRNTYEQYF. The CDR3, as DNA: TGTGCCAGCTGCGGGAGGAACACCTACGAGCAGTACTTC.

On this clone itself: A read error is likely, as this CDR3 ends without the conserved phenylalanine or tryptophan. This chain uses TRBV27 with TRBJ1-1; D ambiguous. V was pared by 2 bases and J by 0 bases, with 7 bases between. Germline V gives CDR1 MNHEY, CDR2 SMNVEV (reference sequence). The CDR3 is made up of 14 amino acids. CDR3 residues: CASSLGLMNTEAFL. CDR3 sequence (DNA): TGTGCCAGCAGTTTAGGACTGATGAACACTGAAGCTTTCCTT.

The CDR3 DNA reads TGTGCCAGCAGCTCCGGGGGACGCATATACAATGAGCAGTTCTTC. It yields the protein CASSSGGRIYNEQFF. The V and J genes are TRBV7-8 and TRBJ2-1; D might be TRBD2 (6 bases). The CDR3 has 15 residues. Trimming removed 4 bases at V and 4 bases at J, with 14 bases between. Looked up from germline, CDR1 is SGHVS and CDR2 is FQNEAQ.

V is TRBV5-1 and J is TRBJ1-1; weak D call: TRBD1 (5 bases). V dropped 3 bases and J dropped 4 bases, with 16 bases sitting between them. Per the germline V gene, CDR1 is SGHRS and CDR2 is YFSETQ. The CDR3 runs 15 residues. The CDR3 DNA follows: TGCGCCAGCAGCTCGGGACTAGGCAGATCCACTGAAGCTTTCTTT. This encodes CASSSGLGRSTEAFF.

This sequence joins TRBV27 and TRBJ1-3; unclear D gene. The germline V and J ends were trimmed by 6 bases and 5 bases, with 14 bases remaining between them. The CDR3 loop spans 14 amino acids. Germline-derived CDR1 and CDR2 are MNHEY and SMNVEV (reference sequence). In DNA, the CDR3 is TGTGCCAGCAGCCAGACGGGTCTTCGAAACACCATATATTTT. Its translation: CASSQTGLRNTIYF.

The chain has TRBV4-1 and TRBJ1-5; tentative D call: TRBD1 (5 bases). Trimming took off 0 bases at V and 10 bases at J, with 16 bases between the two ends. The CDR3 runs 15 residues. Germline V CDR1 and CDR2: MGHRA, YSYEKL. The chain's CDR3 is CASSQEGLSSRPQHF. CDR3 bases: TGCGCCAGCAGCCAAGAGGGACTCAGTTCCCGTCCCCAGCATTTT.

The chain links TRBV13 to TRBJ2-3; 10 bases are shared with TRBD1. Germline CDR1 reads PRHDT; CDR2 reads FYEKMQ (reference sequence). This CDR3 has 16 amino acids. V lost 4 bases, J lost 6 bases, and 10 bases stayed unmatched. DNA of the CDR3: TGTGCCAGCAGCTCCACCCACGGGACAGGGGACGATACGCAGTATTTT. This codes for CASSSTHGTGDDTQYF.

The V call is TRBV6-1, the J call TRBJ1-2, with a tentative D call TRBD1 (6 bases). Germline V gene sequence: CDR1 MNHNS, CDR2 SASEGT. The CDR3 length is 14 residues. V lost 4 bases to trimming and J lost 8 bases, with 17 bases between them. The CDR3 protein is CASSGGGAGWGYTF. The CDR3 DNA follows: TGTGCCAGCAGTGGCGGGGGCGCAGGCTGGGGCTACACCTTC.

The J gene is TRBJ1-2, the V gene TRBV15; a weak D match, TRBD1 (6 bases). The CDR3 length is 16 residues. Trimming pared 6 bases from V and 2 bases from J, leaving 19 bases between. Germline CDR1 LNHNV, CDR2 YYDKDF (reference sequence). The CDR3 DNA follows: TGTGCCACCAGTAAATGGACCGGGACAATCAACTATGGCTACACCTTC. The encoded protein is CATSKWTGTINYGYTF.

The chain recombines TRBV2 with TRBJ2-1; no firm D call. This CDR3 contains 14 residues. The germline V gene encodes CDR1 SNHLY and CDR2 FYNNEI. Trimming took off 5 bases at V and 4 bases at J, with 12 bases between the two ends. DNA of the CDR3: TGTGCCAGCAGTCCAAACCTCGGGTACAATGAGCAGTTCTTC. It encodes CASSPNLGYNEQFF.

The chain combines TRBV9 with TRBJ2-5, with TRBD2 matching 11 bases. The germline gives CDR1 SGDLS, CDR2 YYNGEE. The CDR3 extends over 16 amino acids. The V and J ends lost 0 bases and 5 bases, in that order; junction bases with no gene match: 6. CDR3 protein: CASSVGVAGGVETQYF. The CDR3 DNA sequence: TGTGCCAGCAGCGTAGGGGTAGCGGGGGGGGTGGAGACCCAGTACTTC.

This chain joins TRBV7-9 and TRBJ2-7; 12 bases align to TRBD2. V gave up 5 bases and J gave up 7 bases; unmatched junction bases: 9. Germline loops: CDR1 SEHNR, CDR2 FQNEAQ (reference sequence). The CDR3 consists of 15 residues. The CDR3 DNA reads as TGTGCCAGCAGCCCCCCGGGACTAGCGGGTCCAGAGCAGTACTTC. It yields the protein CASSPPGLAGPEQYF.

The genes are TRBV29-1 and TRBJ2-2, with D perhaps matching TRBD1 (5 bases). Germline lookup yields CDR1 SQVTM and CDR2 ANQGSEA. The CDR3 has 13 amino acids. With 3 bases removed from V and 4 bases from J, the gap between germline ends came to 9 bases. In DNA, the CDR3 is TGCAGCGTTGACCAGGGAATCACCGGGGAGCTGTTTTTT. This translates into CSVDQGITGELFF.

The chain uses TRBV5-1 and TRBJ2-1; 9 nucleotides agree with TRBD1. CDR1 SGHRS and CDR2 YFSETQ come from the germline V gene. The CDR3 totals 15 residues. The junction had 12 bases not matched to a gene; V was cut back by 7 bases and J by 7 bases. This CDR3 is CASSVVTGGSNEQFF. DNA of the CDR3: TGCGCCAGCTCGGTCGTGACAGGGGGGTCGAATGAGCAGTTCTTC. The variable domain in full, completed from reference TRBV5-1 and TRBJ2-1, reads KAGVTQTPRYLIKTRGQQVTLSCSPISGHRSVSWYQQTPGQGLQFLFEYFSETQRNKGNFPGRFSGRQFSNSRSEMNVSTLELGDSALYLCASSVVTGGSNEQFFGPGTRLTVL.

This sequence joins TRBV11-2 and TRBJ2-4; 14 bases are shared with TRBD2. V was pared by 9 bases and J by 2 bases, with 15 bases of the junction left unmatched. Germline CDR1 is SGHAT and CDR2 is FQNNGV. CDR3 length: 19 amino acids. The CDR3 DNA sequence: TGTGCCAGTAGCCGCGGGGGACTAGCGGGAGTGGGGACCAAAAACATTCAGTACTTC. Translation gives CASSRGGLAGVGTKNIQYF.

The J gene is TRBJ2-5, the V gene TRBV9; 8 nucleotides line up with TRBD2. The V gene's germline CDR1 is SGDLS and CDR2 YYNGEE. With V trimmed by 0 bases and J by 5 bases, 6 bases remained unmatched. There are 15 residues in the CDR3. DNA for the CDR3: TGTGCCAGCAGCGTAGGGGACGGGGGGGCTGAGACCCAGTACTTC. It yields the protein CASSVGDGGAETQYF.

The CDR3 is CASSIDRAGGYTF. For the CDR3, the DNA is TGTGCCAGTAGTATAGACAGGGCTGGGGGCTACACCTTC. This sequence joins TRBV19 and TRBJ1-2, with a weak D call TRBD1 (5 bases). The CDR3 contains 13 residues. CDR1 is LNHDA, CDR2 SQIVND, per germline (reference sequence). V gave up 0 bases and J gave up 8 bases, with 10 bases separating them.

The chain employs TRBV5-5 and TRBJ1-4; D uncertain. This CDR3 region has 13 residues. V was cut by 0 bases and J by 5 bases, with 5 bases left in between. CDR1 and CDR2 (germline): SGHKS, YYEKEE (reference sequence). The chain's CDR3 is CASSLAGNEKLFF. CDR3 sequence (DNA): TGTGCCAGCAGCTTGGCCGGGAATGAAAAACTGTTTTTT.